A single sample gave rise to the 28 T cell receptor beta chains below, sequenced in a study of T-cell memory formation after mild COVID-19. MiXCR was run by TCRdb on the 5' RACE reads, yielding one entry per CDR3 protein. The sample carries more than 80,000 distinct CDR3 sequences, about 18% recorded once. Sequences were obtained from PBMCs or a T cell subset sorted from them (not recorded which). All receptors come from an adult woman who had mild COVID-19 (a few samples of this study predate the infection). Cell type and time point are not known.

This clonotype was picked up a small number of times. The J gene is TRBJ2-7, the V gene TRBV3-1, with D perhaps matching TRBD1 or TRBD2 (6 bases each). Trimming left V 5 bases short and J 5 bases short, with 25 bases between. This CDR3 has 17 residues. Per germline, CDR1 LGHDT and CDR2 YNNKEL (reference sequence). CDR3 in amino acids: CASSEKGWGADLDEQYF. CDR3 coding DNA: TGTGCCAGCAGCGAAAAAGGTTGGGGGGCAGATTTAGACGAGCAGTACTTC.

The chain couples TRBV7-9 to TRBJ2-5; TRBD2 might be the D (6 bases). The CDR3 totals 15 residues. Germline V gene data show CDR1 as SEHNR and CDR2 as FQNEAQ (reference sequence). The V end was cut by 4 bases, the J end by 2 bases, with 14 bases between. The CDR3 DNA follows: TGTGCCAGCAGCTCCAATGGGGCGGGACAAGAGACCCAGTACTTC. It is translated as CASSSNGAGQETQYF.

V usage is TRBV29-1 and J usage is TRBJ2-3; D gene ambiguous. This CDR3 has 12 amino acids. Between the trimmed V and J ends, which lost 0 bases and 7 bases, there was a span of 8 bases. Germline V CDR1 and CDR2: SQVTM, ANQGSEA. The CDR3 is CSVEEVVNTQYF. The CDR3 DNA reads TGCAGCGTTGAAGAGGTGGTGAATACGCAGTATTTT.

This clonotype was detected a few times. The chain combines TRBV4-3 with TRBJ2-1; 12 nucleotides align to TRBD2. CDR1 LGHNA and CDR2 YSLEER come from the germline V gene. Trimming took 0 bases from V and 10 from J; bases not matched to a gene: 10. The CDR3 totals 17 residues. This CDR3 is CASSQDLVLAGGLEQFF. The CDR3 region has the DNA TGCGCCAGCAGCCAAGATCTAGTACTAGCGGGAGGTTTGGAGCAGTTCTTC.

The chain recombines TRBV9 with TRBJ2-7; D might be TRBD1 or TRBD2, each matching 5 bases. Germline V gene data show CDR1 as SGDLS and CDR2 as YYNGEE. CDR3 size: 16 residues. V shed 0 bases and J shed 0 bases, with 13 bases lying between them. Here the CDR3 DNA reads TGTGCCAGCAGCGTAGGGGACGACTCGAGCTCCTACGAGCAGTACTTC. This encodes CASSVGDDSSSYEQYF.

This clonotype has only a few counts. The chain links TRBV7-9 to TRBJ2-5; D gene ambiguous. V was shortened by 5 bases and J by 2 bases, with 15 bases between the two germline ends. CDR1 is SEHNR and CDR2 is FQNEAQ in the germline V gene (reference sequence). The CDR3 runs to 15 residues. The DNA of the CDR3 is TGTGCCAGCAGCCCACTGGCGCGTCAGCAAGAGACCCAGTACTTC. This codes for CASSPLARQQETQYF.

This rearrangement joins TRBV4-1 to TRBJ1-1; TRBD1 might be the D (5 bases). Between the trimmed V and J ends, which lost 0 bases and 4 bases, there was a span of 12 bases. This CDR3 spans 15 amino acids. In germline, CDR1 is MGHRA, CDR2 YSYEKL. The CDR3 spells CASSQERRAGTEAFF. The CDR3 nucleotides are TGCGCCAGCAGCCAAGAGCGCAGGGCAGGCACTGAAGCTTTCTTT.

This chain uses TRBV9 with TRBJ2-1, with a possible D match to TRBD1 (6 bases). Germline CDR1 SGDLS, CDR2 YYNGEE. Trimming took off 1 base at V and 6 bases at J, with 14 bases between the two ends. The CDR3 loop spans 15 amino acids. The CDR3 region is CASSVTPGQINEQFF. In DNA form, the CDR3 reads TGTGCCAGCAGCGTAACTCCCGGACAGATCAATGAGCAGTTCTTC.

This clonotype was found a few times. CDR3: CASSLDPGTVNEQFF. In nucleotides, the CDR3 is TGTGCCAGCAGTTTGGACCCCGGGACAGTCAATGAGCAGTTCTTC. The chain is built from TRBV28 and TRBJ2-1; TRBD1 matches 7 bases. The CDR3 sequence is 15 residues long. The J segment lost 6 bases and the V segment lost 3 bases, leaving 8 bases of the junction unmatched. Germline V gives CDR1 MDHEN, CDR2 SYDVKM.

The chain uses TRBV30 and TRBJ2-3; possible D gene TRBD2, 5 bases. Trimming pared 0 bases from V and 6 bases from J, leaving 7 bases between. This CDR3 comprises 12 residues. Germline V CDR1 and CDR2: GTSNPN, SVGIG (reference sequence). CDR3 in DNA: TGTGCCTGGAGTGTACTAGGGGATACGCAGTATTTT. Its translation: CAWSVLGDTQYF.

The rearrangement links TRBV5-1 to TRBJ1-2; a possible D gene is TRBD1 (6 bases). The CDR3 extends over 11 amino acids. V gave up 3 bases and J gave up 12 bases, with 12 bases separating them. Germline CDR1 is SGHRS and CDR2 is YFSETQ. In DNA, the CDR3 is TGCGCCAGCAGCTCGTGGACAGCAGACACCTTC. It encodes CASSSWTADTF.

This clonotype showed up many times. CDR3 residues: CASSEFPMSGGGADTQYF. CDR3 sequence (DNA): TGTGCCAGCAGTGAATTCCCCATGAGCGGGGGGGGGGCAGATACGCAGTATTTT. This chain uses TRBV2 with TRBJ2-3, with 10 bases identical to TRBD2. Trimming removed 2 bases from V and 4 bases from J; junction bases left unmatched: 12. This CDR3 region has 18 residues. Germline V gene data show CDR1 as SNHLY and CDR2 as FYNNEI.

The chain is built from TRBV7-8 and TRBJ1-2; no firm D call. The CDR3 contains 13 residues. Germline CDR1 and CDR2: SGHVS and FQNEAQ. Trimming removed 3 bases from V and 4 bases from J, with 9 bases in between. The chain's CDR3 is CASSFPAVYGYTF. The CDR3 nucleotides are TGTGCCAGCAGCTTTCCGGCGGTCTATGGCTACACCTTC.

This sequence joins TRBV5-1 and TRBJ2-7; 9 nucleotides match TRBD1. The length of the CDR3 is 15 residues. J was trimmed by 4 bases and V by 4 bases; bases with no gene match: 9. CDR1 is SGHRS, CDR2 YFSETQ, per germline. The CDR3 DNA is TGCGCCAGCAGCCCGTGGGACAGGGAAATGTACGAGCAGTACTTC. Translating gives CASSPWDREMYEQYF.

This clonotype was picked up a small number of times. V usage is TRBV4-2 and J usage is TRBJ1-1; 10 bases agree with TRBD1. This CDR3 spans 17 amino acids. After removal of 4 bases from V and 6 bases from J, the junction contained 14 bases not matched to a gene. The germline CDR1 and CDR2 sequences are LGHNA and YNFKEQ. The chain's CDR3 is CASSPAGQGVGGPEAFF. CDR3 sequence (DNA): TGTGCCAGCAGCCCCGCAGGACAGGGGGTCGGGGGACCTGAAGCTTTCTTT.

This clonotype was seen only a few times. V gene TRBV3-1 combines with J gene TRBJ2-5; D is undetermined. CDR1 is LGHDT and CDR2 is YNNKEL in the germline V gene (reference sequence). This CDR3 has 14 amino acids. V lost 1 base to trimming and J lost 0 bases, with 6 bases between them. CDR3 DNA sequence: TGTGCCAGCAGCCAAGCGGAGTACCAAGAGACCCAGTACTTC. Translating it yields CASSQAEYQETQYF.

This clonotype was counted between two and nine times. The chain is built from TRBV3-1 and TRBJ2-5; tentative D call: TRBD2 (6 bases). Germline V gene sequence: CDR1 LGHDT, CDR2 YNNKEL (reference sequence). CDR3 length: 13 amino acids. The ends were cut back, 6 bases at V and 1 base at J, with 9 bases in the middle. The CDR3 nucleotides read TGTGCCAGCAGGGGGGACTTCCAAGAGACCCAGTACTTC. This encodes CASRGDFQETQYF.

V usage is TRBV6-2 or TRBV6-3 and J usage is TRBJ2-1; TRBD2 might be the D (6 bases). Germline V CDR1 and CDR2: MNHEY, SVGEGT. Trimming removed 6 bases from V and 3 bases from J, with 18 bases in between. This CDR3 is 16 amino acids long. DNA of the CDR3: TGTGCCAGCAGCTCCCGGGGGATGCCTATCTACAATGAGCAGTTCTTC. Translation: CASSSRGMPIYNEQFF.

J is TRBJ1-2 and V is TRBV4-1; D gene ambiguous. The CDR3 has 13 amino acids. Germline lookup yields CDR1 MGHRA and CDR2 YSYEKL. Trimming shortened V by 4 bases and J by 3 bases, and 9 bases separated the two germline ends. CDR3 region: CASSLGRDYGYTF. Here the CDR3 DNA reads TGCGCCAGCAGCCTTGGACGGGACTATGGCTACACCTTC.

V gene TRBV27 combines with J gene TRBJ2-3, with D hard to call. Germline V gives CDR1 MNHEY, CDR2 SMNVEV (reference sequence). This CDR3 region has 13 residues. V dropped 6 bases and J dropped 1 base, with 8 bases sitting between them. The CDR3: CASSPERTDTQYF. CDR3 DNA: TGTGCCAGCAGCCCAGAACGCACAGATACGCAGTATTTT.

In its sample, this clonotype was seen many times. This chain connects TRBV4-1 to TRBJ2-3; 8 nucleotides align to TRBD2. The ends lost 1 base at V and 4 bases at J; junction bases unmatched: 1. CDR1 is MGHRA, CDR2 YSYEKL, per germline. CDR3 size: 14 residues. The CDR3 nucleotides are TGCGCCAGCAGCCAAGTACTAGCGGCAGATACGCAGTATTTT. Its protein is CASSQVLAADTQYF.

The sample holds a few counts of this clonotype. The chain combines TRBV5-1 with TRBJ1-2, with 8 bases lining up with TRBD1. The CDR3 is 16 amino acids. With V trimmed by 2 bases and J by 3 bases, 9 bases remained unmatched. CDR1 is SGHRS and CDR2 is YFSETQ in the germline V gene. The CDR3 DNA reads TGCGCCAGCAGCTTAACACTAATGACAGGGGACTATGGCTACACCTTC. This encodes CASSLTLMTGDYGYTF.

The chain has TRBV4-1 and TRBJ1-2; tentatively, D is TRBD1 (5 bases). CDR1 and CDR2 (germline): MGHRA, YSYEKL. Deletions cut 4 bases from V and 5 bases from J, with 11 bases between. The CDR3 totals 13 residues. CDR3 residues: CASSPSRVYGYTF. CDR3 DNA sequence: TGCGCCAGCAGCCCCTCCAGGGTGTATGGCTACACCTTC.

The chain employs TRBV7-9 and TRBJ2-1, with D possibly being TRBD1 (8 bases). This CDR3 region has 18 residues. The germline V gene has CDR1 SEHNR and CDR2 FQNEAQ (reference sequence). Between the trimmed V and J ends, which lost 6 bases and 12 bases, there was a span of 33 bases. In nucleotides, the CDR3 is TGTGCCAGCAGTATACAGGGGGAAAAGCGGGAAGCCGTCCTCGGGCAGTTCTTC. Its protein is CASSIQGEKREAVLGQFF. The full variable domain, rest sourced from reference TRBV7-9 and TRBJ2-1, is DTGVSQNPRHKITKRGQNVTFRCDPISEHNRLYWYRQTLGQGPEFLTYFQNEAQLEKSRLLSDRFSAERPKGSFSTLEIQRTEQGDSAMYLCASSIQGEKREAVLGQFFGPGTRLTVL.

This sequence joins TRBV4-1 and TRBJ1-5; D is uncertain. V was pared by 3 bases and J by 7 bases, with 16 bases between. Germline CDR1 and CDR2: MGHRA and YSYEKL. CDR3 size: 15 residues. The CDR3 region is CASSHTTGDSQPQHF. The CDR3 DNA reads TGCGCCAGCAGCCACACCACCGGGGATTCCCAGCCCCAGCATTTT.

This clonotype was found a few times. This chain links TRBV24-1 with TRBJ2-4, with TRBD1 identical over 10 bases. Germline V gene sequence: CDR1 KGHDR, CDR2 SFDVKD. V trimming: 7 bases; J trimming: 6 bases; junction bases outside the gene matches: 11. This CDR3 spans 16 amino acids. The CDR3 spells CATSRGQGIDSNIQYF. In DNA, the CDR3 is TGTGCCACCAGCCGGGGACAGGGGATAGATTCAAACATTCAGTACTTC.

This clonotype was counted only a few times. V and J are TRBV27 and TRBJ2-1; a possible D gene is TRBD1 (5 bases). The CDR3 is made up of 15 amino acids. Trimming shortened V by 2 bases and J by 10 bases, and 18 bases separated the two germline ends. Per the germline V gene, CDR1 is MNHEY and CDR2 is SMNVEV (reference sequence). DNA of the CDR3: TGTGCCAGCAGTTTAACAGACAGTCCCAGCAGAGAGCAGTTCTTC. Protein: CASSLTDSPSREQFF.

The genes are TRBV7-2 and TRBJ1-5; D unresolved. CDR3 size: 17 residues. Trimming shortened V by 2 bases and J by 0 bases, and 14 bases separated the two germline ends. Germline CDR1 SGHTA, CDR2 FQGNSA. In DNA form, the CDR3 reads TGTGCCAGCAGCTTAATCTCAGGTGACATTAGCAATCAGCCCCAGCATTTT. It codes for CASSLISGDISNQPQHF.